This T cell receptor (beta chain) came from a study of blood T cell repertoires in COVID-19. Libraries were prepared by immunoSEQ multiplex PCR; TCRdb keeps only in-frame clonotypes and omits some of them. The repertoire holds over 250,000 clones, with over 70% as singletons. The germline V gene has CDR1 SEHNR and CDR2 FQNEAQ (reference sequence). V was clipped by 3 bases and J by 0 bases, with 9 bases between them. The CDR3 is 14 residues long. Sequencing input: peripheral blood. The clonotype comes from a woman between 40 and 50 years old who had recovered from COVID-19. This chain connects TRBV7-9 to TRBJ2-7; D is unclear. CDR3 bases: TGTGCCAGCAGCTTCCGGTCCTCCTCCTACGAGCAGTACTTC. It is translated as CASSFRSSSYEQYF.